Listed here are 8 T cell receptor beta chains from one sample, sequenced in a study of blood T cell repertoires in COVID-19. The data were produced by immunoSEQ multiplex PCR, yet TCRdb's version contains in-frame clones alone and is incomplete. This table has around 180,000 clones, roughly 70% appearing once. Sequencing was done on a sample of peripheral blood. The source of these receptors is a woman older than 75 with acute or convalescent COVID-19.

This clone was counted only a few times. The CDR3 region is CASSTDRDQPQHF. The DNA for the CDR3 is TGTGCCAGCAGTACCGACAGGGATCAGCCCCAGCATTTT. The V and J genes are TRBV6-5 and TRBJ1-5; 7 nucleotides agree with TRBD1. V lost 5 bases to trimming and J lost 5 bases; unmatched junction nucleotides: 3. The CDR3 runs to 13 residues. Germline V lookup: CDR1 MNHEY, CDR2 SVGAGI.

The chain employs TRBV6-1 and TRBJ2-5, with D hard to call. CDR3 length: 15 amino acids. Germline V CDR1 and CDR2: MNHNS, SASEGT. V was clipped by 1 base and J by 3 bases, with 12 bases between them. CDR3 DNA: TGTGCCAGCAGTGAAGACGATCTGGAGAAAGAGACCCAGTACTTC. It encodes CASSEDDLEKETQYF.

This chain uses TRBV14 with TRBJ2-1, with D unclear. The ends were cut back, 2 bases at V and 6 bases at J, with 11 bases in the middle. CDR3 length: 14 amino acids. Germline values: CDR1 SGHDN, CDR2 FVKESK. CDR3 in amino acids: CASSQLASGNEQFF. The CDR3 DNA reads as TGTGCCAGCAGCCAATTGGCTAGTGGCAATGAGCAGTTCTTC.

This rearrangement joins TRBV5-1 to TRBJ2-1; 10 nucleotides match TRBD2. The CDR3 has 16 residues. Germline V gene data show CDR1 as SGHRS and CDR2 as YFSETQ. Germline trimming cut 4 bases from V and 9 bases from J; bases unmatched to any gene: 13. CDR3 sequence reads: CASSRLAGGFTSEQFF. For the CDR3, the DNA is TGCGCCAGCAGCAGGTTAGCGGGAGGATTCACCTCTGAGCAGTTCTTC.

J is TRBJ2-1 and V is TRBV28, with 8 positions matching TRBD2. Germline V gives CDR1 MDHEN, CDR2 SYDVKM. The CDR3 is 15 residues long. V trimming: 2 bases; J trimming: 7 bases; junction bases outside the gene matches: 7. The CDR3: CASSLGVAGKNEQFF. For the CDR3, the DNA is TGTGCCAGCAGTTTAGGAGTAGCGGGAAAAAATGAGCAGTTCTTC.

J is TRBJ2-2 and V is TRBV7-8; D is perhaps TRBD2 (6 bases). V lost 6 bases and J lost 6, with 17 bases in between. Germline assignment: CDR1 SGHVS and CDR2 FQNEAQ. This CDR3 has 15 amino acids. CDR3 loop: CASSSRRLDSGELFF. In DNA form, the CDR3 reads TGTGCCAGCAGTTCTCGCCGACTAGATTCCGGGGAGCTGTTTTTT.

This clone was observed a single time. The chain couples TRBV5-1 to TRBJ2-3, with a tentative D call TRBD2 (5 bases). Trimming took 2 bases from V and 0 from J, leaving 13 bases between them. Germline V gives CDR1 SGHRS, CDR2 YFSETQ. The CDR3 is 16 amino acids. CDR3 in DNA: TGCGCCAGCAGCTTCGGGGAACCCCCAAGCACAGATACGCAGTATTTT. It is translated as CASSFGEPPSTDTQYF.

J is TRBJ1-4 and V is TRBV9; the D gene is possibly TRBD1 (5 bases). Deletions cut 4 bases from V and 8 bases from J, with 24 bases between. The CDR3 has 17 residues. CDR1 and CDR2 (germline): SGDLS, YYNGEE. The CDR3 nucleotides read TGTGCCAGCAGCCCAGCTATCGGGTACGGGGGAGGCGAAAAACTGTTTTTT. It specifies CASSPAIGYGGGEKLFF.